The 7 T cell receptor beta chains presented below share a single source sample, sequenced in a study of human T cells and chemical hapten exposure. Specified time point: patch test 2, 6 weeks after DPC sensitization. The treatment was: therapeutic diphenylcyclopropenone sensitization with weekly scalp DPC. TCRdb used MiXCR to reprocess the RACE reads, holding one entry per CDR3 protein. The table shows over 85,000 distinct CDR3 sequences, with about 9% occurring only once. The sequencing used whole blood, collected in connection with sensitization to the hapten diphenylcyclopropenone (DPC). Source of these receptors: a woman aged 40 to 50 with alopecia areata. Some clones in this sample may be carry-over from other donors' samples.

This clonotype was counted many times. The chain combines TRBV20-1 with TRBJ1-2; D perhaps matches TRBD1 (6 bases). This CDR3 comprises 13 residues. CDR1 and CDR2 from the germline V gene are DFQATT and SNEGSKA (reference sequence). V dropped 3 bases and J dropped 3 bases, with 11 bases sitting between them. The CDR3 DNA reads TGCAGTGCTAGCCCTCAGGGGCACTATGGCTACACCTTC. This translates into CSASPQGHYGYTF.

This clonotype was counted a few times. The chain combines TRBV7-2 with TRBJ2-7; TRBD1 matches 8 bases. Unmatched junction bases numbered 8, after V lost 4 bases and J lost 0 bases. In germline, CDR1 is SGHTA, CDR2 FQGNSA. The length of the CDR3 is 16 residues. Written as DNA, the CDR3 is TGTGCCAGCAGCTCTCGGACAGGGCCCAGCTCCTACGAGCAGTACTTC. It encodes CASSSRTGPSSYEQYF.

This clonotype has a count of ten or more. The J gene is TRBJ2-1, the V gene TRBV19; the match to TRBD2 covers 12 bases. The CDR3 spans 16 residues. V gave up 3 bases and J gave up 5 bases; unmatched junction bases: 5. Germline CDR1 reads LNHDA; CDR2 reads SQIVND (reference sequence). CDR3 in amino acids: CASSIPASGRDNEQFF. Here the CDR3 DNA reads TGTGCCAGTAGTATTCCGGCTAGCGGGAGGGACAATGAGCAGTTCTTC.

This clonotype was counted only a few times. This chain joins TRBV7-2 and TRBJ1-4; D is possibly TRBD1 (6 bases). The CDR3 length is 13 residues. Germline loops: CDR1 SGHTA, CDR2 FQGNSA. Trimming pared 2 bases from V and 14 bases from J, leaving 15 bases between. In nucleotides, the CDR3 is TGTGCCAGCAGCTTATCGACAGGTACCATGCTGTTTTTT. Amino acid sequence: CASSLSTGTMLFF.

This chain links TRBV5-1 with TRBJ2-7; D is unresolved. The CDR3 contains 14 residues. Trimming stripped 3 bases from V and 6 bases from J, with 16 bases between. Germline CDR1 reads SGHRS; CDR2 reads YFSETQ. CDR3 region: CASSWADPASEQYF. The DNA for the CDR3 is TGCGCCAGCAGCTGGGCGGACCCAGCAAGCGAGCAGTACTTC.

The sample holds many counts of this clonotype. This chain links TRBV3-1 with TRBJ2-7; 7 bases are shared with TRBD2. Trimming took 4 bases from V and 0 from J; bases not matched to a gene: 6. The CDR3 loop spans 15 amino acids. Germline V gives CDR1 LGHDT, CDR2 YNNKEL (reference sequence). This CDR3 is CASSRLAGRSYEQYF. The CDR3 region has the DNA TGTGCCAGCAGCCGGTTAGCGGGTCGCTCCTACGAGCAGTACTTC.

The genes are TRBV7-9 and TRBJ2-1; D is unresolved. Per germline, CDR1 SEHNR and CDR2 FQNEAQ (reference sequence). CDR3 size: 16 residues. Trimming removed 5 bases from V and 1 base from J, with 15 bases in between. The CDR3 DNA is TGTGCCAGCAGCCCTTTCCCGGGTCTATCCTACAATGAGCAGTTCTTC. Amino acid sequence: CASSPFPGLSYNEQFF.